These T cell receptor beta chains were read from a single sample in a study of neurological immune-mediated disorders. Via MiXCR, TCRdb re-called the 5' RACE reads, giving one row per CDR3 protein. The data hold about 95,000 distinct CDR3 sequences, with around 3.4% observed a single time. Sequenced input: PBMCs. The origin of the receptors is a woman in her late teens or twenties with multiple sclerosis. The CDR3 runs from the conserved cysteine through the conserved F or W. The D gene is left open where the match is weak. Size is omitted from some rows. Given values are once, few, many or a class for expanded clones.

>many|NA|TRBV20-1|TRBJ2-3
CSAVKGMVGGTDTQYF
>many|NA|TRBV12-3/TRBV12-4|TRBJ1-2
CASSFVQGQYGYTF
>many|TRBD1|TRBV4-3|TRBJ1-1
CASSQDKGQGTEAFF
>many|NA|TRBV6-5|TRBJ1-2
CASRGGVGYTF
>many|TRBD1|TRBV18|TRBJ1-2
CASSTGTDPYGYTF
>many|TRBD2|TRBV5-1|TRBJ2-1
CASSLVAGGHNEQFF
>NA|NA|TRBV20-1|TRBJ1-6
CSARDWGESANSTLNF
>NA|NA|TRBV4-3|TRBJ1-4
CASSQGQGREKLFF
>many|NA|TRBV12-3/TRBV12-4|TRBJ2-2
CASSFRGASTGELFF
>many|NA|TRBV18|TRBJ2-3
CASSPQRGVLGTDTQYF
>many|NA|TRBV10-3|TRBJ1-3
CAISEISGNTIYF
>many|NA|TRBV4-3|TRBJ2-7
CASSQDLRASQYEQYF
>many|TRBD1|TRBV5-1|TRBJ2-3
CASRPGQGTDTQYF
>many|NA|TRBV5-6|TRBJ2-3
CASSFETAGTDTQYF
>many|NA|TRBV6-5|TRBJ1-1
CASSSFDSTEAFF
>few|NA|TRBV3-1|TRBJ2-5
CASSHGRQKTQYF
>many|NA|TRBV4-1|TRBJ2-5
CASSQDGRAAQYF